This T cell receptor (beta chain) comes out of a study of T cell responses to AZD1222 COVID-19 vaccine. Using immunoSEQ multiplex PCR, the repertoire was profiled, and TCRdb retains in-frame clones only, with some absent. Of approximately 150,000 clones in the sample, around 92% were seen once. Study-level results: Clonal diversity may have been underestimated in mostly white British donors. Among those given AZD1222, only five or six were seropositive at baseline.

This clone appeared a few times. Its antigen is as yet unknown. The sample carries other DNA sequences with the same CDR3. From germline, CDR1 is MDHEN and CDR2 SYDVKM. V lost 5 bases and J 2 bases, leaving 9 bases between the germline ends. This CDR3 region has 13 residues. The TCR originated in an adult in good health. V is TRBV28 and J is TRBJ1-1; D gene ambiguous. The material sequenced was peripheral blood, taken on day 0 of AZD1222 vaccination. Here the CDR3 reads CASSVTVNTEAFF. The CDR3 DNA is TGTGCCAGCAGTGTGACCGTCAACACTGAAGCTTTCTTT.